The 20 T cell receptor beta chains given below trace back to one sample, sequenced in a study of graft-versus-host responses after intestinal transplantation. TCRdb's copy holds only in-frame clones and misses some; the assay was immunoSEQ multiplex PCR. The sample has about 40,000 clones, roughly nine tenths seen once; the top ten hold roughly 2.5%. The sample consisted of PBMCs, taken about 330 days after intestinal transplant. These receptor sequences come from a human patient who received an intestinal transplant, so some T cells may come from the graft donor.

The chain joins TRBV28 to TRBJ2-1; D might be TRBD2 (5 bases). Germline V gene sequence: CDR1 MDHEN, CDR2 SYDVKM. V dropped 5 bases and J dropped 4 bases, with 15 bases sitting between them. There are 15 residues in the CDR3. The CDR3 nucleotides are TGTGCCAGCAGTCCCCTAGCCCGTATGTACAATGAGCAGTTCTTC. Translating it yields CASSPLARMYNEQFF.

J is TRBJ2-7 and V is TRBV6-1; 8 bases line up with TRBD2. The CDR3 is 14 residues long. The V and J ends lost 5 bases and 3 bases, in that order; junction bases with no gene match: 6. Per germline, CDR1 MNHNS and CDR2 SASEGT. For the CDR3, the DNA is TGTGCCAGCAGTTCCATAACTAGCGGCTACGAGCAGTACTTC. This gives the protein CASSSITSGYEQYF.

V is TRBV6-5 and J is TRBJ2-7; 7 bases are shared with TRBD1. This CDR3 contains 15 residues. The J segment lost 3 bases and the V segment lost 0 bases, leaving 5 bases of the junction unmatched. Germline V gene lookup returns CDR1 MNHEY and CDR2 SVGAGI. CDR3 bases: TGTGCCAGCAGTTACTCGACAGGGAAGGTCTACGAGCAGTACTTC. Translating gives CASSYSTGKVYEQYF.

This clone was seen just once. An end of the junction does not agree with germline; a read error may underlie this. The CDR3 loop is CATSRDRGPYEQYF. CDR3 bases: TGTGCCACCAGTAGAGACAGGGGCCCCTACGAGCAGTACTTC. The chain carries TRBV15 and TRBJ2-7; 8 bases line up with TRBD1. The CDR3 covers 14 residues. CDR1 is LNHNV, CDR2 YYDKDF, per germline (reference sequence).

Notes on this clone: Distinct nucleotide sequences in the sample also encode this CDR3. The chain links TRBV6-7 to TRBJ2-7; weak D call: TRBD2 (6 bases). TRBV6-7 is noted as an ORF with a role that remains uncertain. This CDR3 contains 18 residues. The V end was cut by 7 bases, the J end by 4 bases, with 29 bases between. The CDR3, as DNA: TGTGCCAGCACCCTCCCGGGACTCTCAAATTTGAGGAAATACGAGCAGTACTTC. Amino acids: CASTLPGLSNLRKYEQYF.

CDR3 coding DNA: TGTGCCAGCAGCCCGAAGACAGGGGGCACAGATACGCAGTATTTT. Translation: CASSPKTGGTDTQYF. The V call is TRBV7-3, the J call TRBJ2-3; the match to TRBD1 covers 8 bases. The junction had 5 bases not matched to a gene; V was cut back by 5 bases and J by 1 base. This CDR3 comprises 15 residues. From germline, CDR1 is SGHTA and CDR2 FQGTGA. Complete variable domain (other parts from reference TRBV7-3 and TRBJ2-3): GAGVSQTPSNKVTEKGKYVELRCDPISGHTALYWYRQSLGQGPEFLIYFQGTGAADDSGLPNDRFFAVRPEGSVSTLKIQRTERGDSAVYLCASSPKTGGTDTQYFGPGTRLTVL.

The gene calls are TRBV7-2 and TRBJ1-1, with 10 bases lining up with TRBD1. CDR3 length equals 17 residues. J lost 5 bases, V lost 1 base, and 10 bases had no gene match. Germline CDR1 reads SGHTA; CDR2 reads FQGNSA. CDR3 sequence: CASSLDSGGTGATEAFF. DNA for the CDR3: TGTGCCAGCAGCTTAGATTCGGGAGGGACAGGGGCGACTGAAGCTTTCTTT.

The chain joins TRBV9 to TRBJ2-7, with D perhaps TRBD1 (6 bases). Germline V gene data show CDR1 as SGDLS and CDR2 as YYNGEE. Trimming took 1 base from V and 2 from J, leaving 10 bases between them. The CDR3 extends over 14 amino acids. The CDR3 DNA reads as TGTGCCAGCAGCGTATCGACAGGAACCTACGAGCAGTACTTC. Amino acids: CASSVSTGTYEQYF.

V gene TRBV30 combines with J gene TRBJ1-5, with a possible D match to TRBD1 (5 bases). This CDR3 comprises 13 residues. Trimming took 0 bases from V and 9 from J, leaving 12 bases between them. Germline CDR1 GTSNPN, CDR2 SVGIG (reference sequence). CDR3: CAWSVQGARPQHF. DNA of the CDR3: TGTGCCTGGAGTGTTCAGGGAGCGAGGCCCCAGCATTTT.

With respect to this clone: The conserved phenylalanine or tryptophan is not found at the CDR3 terminus, so this likely reflects a read error. The chain links TRBV6-1 to TRBJ1-1; TRBD1 agrees at 7 bases. Germline V gene sequence: CDR1 MNHNS, CDR2 SASEGT. V was pared by 6 bases and J by 9 bases, with 7 bases of the junction left unmatched. The CDR3 contains 12 residues. The CDR3 DNA is TGTGCCAGCAGGGAACAACAGGGGAAAGCTTTCTCT. Amino acids: CASREQQGKAFS.

V gene TRBV7-9 combines with J gene TRBJ2-5; TRBD2 is a possible D gene (6 bases). Looked up from germline, CDR1 is SEHNR and CDR2 is FQNEAQ (reference sequence). The CDR3 consists of 14 residues. V lost 5 bases and J lost 5, with 15 bases in between. CDR3: CASSPSLGGETQYF. CDR3 coding DNA: TGTGCCAGCAGCCCGTCCTTAGGAGGGGAGACCCAGTACTTC. The full variable domain, rest sourced from reference TRBV7-9 and TRBJ2-5, is DTGVSQNPRHKITKRGQNVTFRCDPISEHNRLYWYRQTLGQGPEFLTYFQNEAQLEKSRLLSDRFSAERPKGSFSTLEIQRTEQGDSAMYLCASSPSLGGETQYFGPGTRLLVL.

V gene TRBV4-1 combines with J gene TRBJ2-3, with 9 bases lining up with TRBD1. Germline CDR1 reads MGHRA; CDR2 reads YSYEKL. This CDR3 spans 15 amino acids. V shed 2 bases and J 3 bases; nucleotides not matched to a gene: 3. CDR3 bases: TGCGCCAGCAGCCAACCGGGACAGGGTACAGATACGCAGTATTTT. It specifies CASSQPGQGTDTQYF.

CDR3 DNA: TGTGCCAGCAGTGTGTTGGAGACCCAGTACTTC. Its protein is CASSVLETQYF. The chain uses TRBV25-1 and TRBJ2-5; D unresolved. The length of the CDR3 is 11 residues. V was trimmed by 4 bases and J by 5 bases, leaving 5 bases between them. The germline CDR1 and CDR2 sequences are MGHDK and SYGVNS.

The chain carries TRBV6-1 and TRBJ1-2; possibly TRBD1 for D (5 bases). Trimming removed 2 bases at V and 4 bases at J, with 11 bases between. Germline V gene sequence: CDR1 MNHNS, CDR2 SASEGT. The CDR3 totals 14 residues. The CDR3 sequence: CASSENTGSYGYTF. CDR3 DNA: TGTGCCAGCAGTGAAAACACAGGTAGCTATGGCTACACCTTC.

The chain uses TRBV6-5 and TRBJ1-5; D gene unclear. The CDR3 is 15 residues long. The ends were cut back, 9 bases at V and 1 base at J, with 16 bases in the middle. From germline, CDR1 is MNHEY and CDR2 SVGAGI. The CDR3 spells CARVSTGKSNQPQHF. Written as DNA, the CDR3 is TGTGCCAGGGTTAGCACCGGGAAGAGCAATCAGCCCCAGCATTTT.

J is TRBJ1-4 and V is TRBV25-1; D remains ambiguous. Germline-derived CDR1 and CDR2 are MGHDK and SYGVNS. Trimming left V 5 bases short and J 3 bases short, with 10 bases between. This CDR3 region has 14 residues. CDR3 sequence: CASSLLAANEKLFF. CDR3 nucleotides: TGTGCCAGCAGTTTACTAGCGGCTAATGAAAAACTGTTTTTT.

On this clone: One junction end does not reproduce the germline sequence, and a read error may be involved. The same CDR3 is also encoded by other DNA sequences in this sample. The chain carries TRBV29-1 and TRBJ1-1, with D tentatively TRBD1 (5 bases). Germline CDR1 SQVTM, CDR2 ANQGSEA. The CDR3 runs to 14 residues. As DNA, the CDR3 is TGCAGCGCCCCCGGGACTGGGGCGGACACTGAGGCTTTCTTT. Protein: CSAPGTGADTEAFF.

About this clone itself: At one end, the junction sequence differs from germline, possibly due to a read error. V usage is TRBV11-2 and J usage is TRBJ2-5, with TRBD2 matching over 9 bases. Germline-derived CDR1 and CDR2 are SGHAT and FQNNGV. The CDR3 loop spans 11 amino acids. CDR3 amino acids: CASSSGLAMNF. The CDR3 coding sequence is TGTGCCAGCAGCTCGGGACTAGCCATGAACTTC. Drawing the rest from reference TRBV11-2 and TRBJ2-5, the complete variable domain is EAGVAQSPRYKIIEKRQSVAFWCNPISGHATLYWYQQILGQGPKLLIQFQNNGVVDDSQLPKDRFSAERLKGVDSTLKIQPAKLEDSAVYLCASSSGLAMNFGPGTRLLVL.

The V gene is TRBV6-1, the J gene TRBJ1-1; the D gene is possibly TRBD1 (6 bases). Trimming stripped 5 bases from V and 5 bases from J, with 9 bases between. The CDR3 spans 12 residues. The germline CDR1 and CDR2 sequences are MNHNS and SASEGT. The CDR3 nucleotides are TGTGCCAGCAGTTTCAGGGGAACTGAAGCTTTCTTT. This codes for CASSFRGTEAFF.

V usage is TRBV9 and J usage is TRBJ2-7, with 9 nucleotides matching TRBD2. Germline V lookup: CDR1 SGDLS, CDR2 YYNGEE. The V segment lost 0 bases and the J segment 5 bases; nucleotides outside the gene matches: 6. The CDR3 is 15 amino acids. Here the CDR3 DNA reads TGTGCCAGCAGCGTAGGGCTAGCGGGAAGGAACGAGCAGTACTTC. The encoded protein is CASSVGLAGRNEQYF.